The entry below gives a single T cell receptor (beta chain) sequence along with its context. Its matching antigen is unknown. The data originate from a study of T-cell reconstitution after alpha-beta-depleted transplantation in children. Study-wide points: The study reportedly traced alpha-beta T cells about two months after transplant to several hundred expanded graft clones. Hyperexpanded clones declined; after one year, newly produced T cells mostly supplied diversity. TCRbeta diversity was high at day 60 in some patients (a result of surviving recipient T cells and thymic progenitors).

Unique molecular identifiers featured in how the TCRbeta library was prepared. A single record per CDR3 protein comes from TCRdb applying MiXCR to the PCR reads. Here the sample spans more than 300,000 distinct CDR3 sequences, around 15% being singletons. The V segment lost 6 bases and the J segment 6 bases; nucleotides outside the gene matches: 16. This CDR3 has 16 amino acids. Germline CDR1 reads MDHEN; CDR2 reads SYDVKM. The chain couples TRBV28 to TRBJ2-7, with TRBD1 matching 8 bases. The source is a male patient aged 2-10 years who had a stem cell transplant for acute lymphoblastic leukemia, so the T cells may come from the graft donor. Here the sequenced sample was PBMCs, mostly from graft donor cells, taken 360 days after TCRalphabeta/CD19-depleted stem cell transplant. Written as DNA, the CDR3 is TGTGCCAGCAGCTCAGGGGGCGCTTCCCTCTTCCTCGAGCAGTACTTC. Amino acid sequence: CASSSGGASLFLEQYF. Looking up the rest from reference TRBV28 and TRBJ2-7 gives the full variable domain: DVKVTQSSRYLVKRTGEKVFLECVQDMDHENMFWYRQDPGLGLRLIYFSYDVKMKEKGDIPEGYSVSREKKERFSLILESASTNQTSMYLCASSSGGASLFLEQYFGPGTRLTVT.